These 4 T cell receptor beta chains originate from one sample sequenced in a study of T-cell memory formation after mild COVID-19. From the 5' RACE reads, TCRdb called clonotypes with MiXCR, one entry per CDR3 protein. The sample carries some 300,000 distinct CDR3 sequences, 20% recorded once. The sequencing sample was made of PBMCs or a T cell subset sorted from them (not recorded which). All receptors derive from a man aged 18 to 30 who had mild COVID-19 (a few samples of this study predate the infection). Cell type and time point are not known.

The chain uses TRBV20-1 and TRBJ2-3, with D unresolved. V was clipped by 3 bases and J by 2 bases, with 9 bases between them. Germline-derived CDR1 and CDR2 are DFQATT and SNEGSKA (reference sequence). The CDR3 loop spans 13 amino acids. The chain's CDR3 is CSASRIFTDTQYF. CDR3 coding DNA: TGCAGTGCTAGTAGGATCTTCACAGATACGCAGTATTTT.

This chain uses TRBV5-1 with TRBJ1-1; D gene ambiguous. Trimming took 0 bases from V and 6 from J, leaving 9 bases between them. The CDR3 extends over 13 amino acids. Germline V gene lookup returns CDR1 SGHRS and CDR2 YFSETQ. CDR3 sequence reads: CASSLATSAEAFF. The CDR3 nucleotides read TGCGCCAGCAGCTTGGCCACCTCGGCTGAAGCTTTCTTT.

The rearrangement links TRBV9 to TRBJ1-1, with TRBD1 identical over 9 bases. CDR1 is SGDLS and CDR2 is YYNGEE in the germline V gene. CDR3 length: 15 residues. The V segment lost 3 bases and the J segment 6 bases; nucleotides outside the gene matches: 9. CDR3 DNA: TGTGCCAGCAGCGCCCCGGACAGGGGAAACCCTGAAGCTTTCTTT. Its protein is CASSAPDRGNPEAFF.

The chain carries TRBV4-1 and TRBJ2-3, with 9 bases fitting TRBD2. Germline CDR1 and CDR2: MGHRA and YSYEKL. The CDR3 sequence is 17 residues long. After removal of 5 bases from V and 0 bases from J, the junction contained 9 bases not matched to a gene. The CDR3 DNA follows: TGCGCCAGCAGCAAGAACCTAGCGGGGTCTAGCACAGATACGCAGTATTTT. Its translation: CASSKNLAGSSTDTQYF.